These 24 T cell receptor beta chains were sequenced from one sample in a study of shared clonotypes between healthy human individuals. Assay used: immunoSEQ multiplex PCR; TCRdb lists only in-frame clones, some missing. Among hundreds of thousands of clones listed, more than 60% were seen once. Sequencing was done on a sample of memory CD4+ T cells sorted from blood. Subset reported: CD45RA-negative fraction. Receptors originate from a man aged 30 to 45 in good health.

The V and J genes are TRBV19 and TRBJ2-2; D possibly corresponds to TRBD2 (6 bases). Germline V gives CDR1 LNHDA, CDR2 SQIVND (reference sequence). Trimming removed 4 bases at V and 6 bases at J, with 12 bases between. This CDR3 has 14 amino acids. CDR3 in amino acids: CASSTEGLAGELFF. CDR3 nucleotide sequence: TGTGCCAGTAGTACGGAGGGGCTGGCCGGGGAGCTGTTTTTT.

The chain has TRBV29-1 and TRBJ2-2; D is unresolved. This CDR3 contains 12 residues. Trimming cost V 3 bases and J 4 bases, with 6 bases left between them. Germline CDR1 is SQVTM and CDR2 is ANQGSEA. The CDR3 protein is CSVDGGTGELFF. CDR3 in DNA: TGCAGCGTTGATGGCGGCACCGGGGAGCTGTTTTTT.

This clone was observed a single time. This chain connects TRBV7-7 to TRBJ1-2, with D maybe TRBD1 (5 bases). CDR1 is SSHAT, CDR2 FNYEAQ, per germline (reference sequence). This CDR3 region has 13 residues. The CDR3 coding sequence is TGTGTACTGGGAGGGGAAATTGACTATGGCTACACCTTC. It encodes CVLGGEIDYGYTF.

J is TRBJ2-7 and V is TRBV2; 8 bases map to TRBD2. This CDR3 has 11 amino acids. The V segment lost 7 bases and the J segment 6 bases; nucleotides outside the gene matches: 2. Germline CDR1 and CDR2: SNHLY and FYNNEI. In nucleotides, the CDR3 is TGTGCCAGCACCGGGACTAGCGAGCAGTACTTC. Translation: CASTGTSEQYF.

This chain uses TRBV9 with TRBJ2-3; a weak D match, TRBD2 (6 bases). The CDR3 runs 15 residues. Trimming stripped 0 bases from V and 2 bases from J, with 10 bases between. The germline gives CDR1 SGDLS, CDR2 YYNGEE. In DNA form, the CDR3 reads TGTGCCAGCAGCGTAGCGGGAGTTCACACAGATACGCAGTATTTT. This sequence encodes CASSVAGVHTDTQYF.

This chain connects TRBV4-3 to TRBJ2-1; either TRBD1 or TRBD2 may fit D (5 bases each). The germline V gene encodes CDR1 LGHNA and CDR2 YSLEER. V gave up 1 base and J gave up 10 bases, with 8 bases separating them. The CDR3 has 12 residues. The CDR3 DNA is TGCGCCAGCAGCCAAGGGGGGTCCGAGCAGTTCTTC. Translating gives CASSQGGSEQFF.

The sample holds one count of this clone. The chain carries TRBV7-6 and TRBJ2-3, with a possible D match to TRBD2 (5 bases). Looked up from germline, CDR1 is SGHVS and CDR2 is FNYEAQ. The CDR3 has 15 residues. V dropped 1 base and J dropped 0 bases, with 8 bases sitting between them. The CDR3 loop reads CASSLVPGSTDTQYF. CDR3 sequence (DNA): TGTGCCAGCAGCTTAGTCCCGGGGAGCACAGATACGCAGTATTTT.

The rearrangement joins TRBV28 to TRBJ1-2, with 7 bases lining up with TRBD1. V lost 7 bases, J lost 8 bases, and 28 bases stayed unmatched. The CDR3 has 19 amino acids. The germline CDR1 and CDR2 sequences are MDHEN and SYDVKM. CDR3 residues: CASTHNGETGVGLSGGYTF. The CDR3 DNA is TGTGCCAGCACTCACAATGGGGAAACAGGGGTCGGCCTATCGGGAGGCTACACCTTC.

Details on this clone: The sample carries other DNA sequences with the same CDR3. The chain employs TRBV5-1 and TRBJ2-2; no firm D call. The germline gives CDR1 SGHRS, CDR2 YFSETQ. The CDR3 contains 14 residues. Trimming stripped 0 bases from V and 3 bases from J, with 6 bases between. This chain's CDR3 is CASSLEAHTGELFF. CDR3 DNA sequence: TGCGCCAGCAGCTTGGAGGCCCACACCGGGGAGCTGTTTTTT.

This clone showed up just a few times. The chain couples TRBV6-5 to TRBJ2-7; TRBD1 agrees at 7 bases. CDR3 size: 13 residues. Trimming removed 2 bases from V and 11 bases from J; junction bases left unmatched: 9. The germline V gene encodes CDR1 MNHEY and CDR2 SVGAGI. The CDR3 reads CASSYPGTDREYF. The CDR3 region has the DNA TGTGCCAGCAGTTACCCCGGGACAGACAGAGAGTACTTC.

The rearrangement joins TRBV5-4 to TRBJ2-3, with 9 bases matching TRBD2. V dropped 3 bases and J dropped 0; count of bases not matched to a gene: 5. The germline CDR1 and CDR2 sequences are SGHNT and YYREEE (reference sequence). The CDR3 covers 16 residues. The CDR3 spells CASSSAGLASTDTQYF. The DNA for the CDR3 is TGTGCCAGCAGCTCCGCGGGACTAGCCAGCACAGATACGCAGTATTTT.

The chain has TRBV14 and TRBJ1-2; 11 bases map to TRBD1. Trimming removed 4 bases from V and 4 bases from J; junction bases left unmatched: 11. CDR3 length equals 17 residues. The V gene's germline CDR1 is SGHDN and CDR2 FVKESK. CDR3 loop: CASSRRTGGVTAYGYTF. CDR3 bases: TGTGCCAGCAGCCGACGGACAGGGGGCGTAACAGCCTATGGCTACACCTTC.

This chain links TRBV5-1 with TRBJ2-3; 8 bases are shared with TRBD1. The germline CDR1 and CDR2 sequences are SGHRS and YFSETQ. V was pared by 4 bases and J by 6 bases, with 10 bases of the junction left unmatched. The CDR3 is made up of 15 amino acids. Written as DNA, the CDR3 is TGCGCCAGCAGCGGTTACGGACAGGGTACCGATACGCAGTATTTT. This sequence encodes CASSGYGQGTDTQYF.

The V and J genes are TRBV5-1 and TRBJ2-7, with 8 bases lining up with TRBD1. CDR3 length: 14 residues. V shed 4 bases and J 5 bases; nucleotides not matched to a gene: 8. CDR1 and CDR2 (germline): SGHRS, YFSETQ. CDR3 in amino acids: CASSRDRSYHEQYF. CDR3 DNA sequence: TGCGCCAGCAGCCGGGACAGGTCTTACCACGAGCAGTACTTC.

The chain combines TRBV15 with TRBJ1-5; D unclear. The CDR3 has 15 residues. The germline V gene has CDR1 LNHNV and CDR2 YYDKDF (reference sequence). V was pared by 0 bases and J by 9 bases, with 15 bases between. The CDR3 DNA reads TGTGCCACCAGCAGAGAGATAGGTGGGGTCGGGCCCCAGCATTTT. It codes for CATSREIGGVGPQHF. The full variable domain, in which reference TRBV15 and TRBJ1-5 provide the parts outside the CDR3, is DAMVIQNPRYQVTQFGKPVTLSCSQTLNHNVMYWYQQKSSQAPKLLFHYYDKDFNNEADTPDNFQSRRPNTSFCFLDIRSPGLGDTAMYLCATSREIGGVGPQHFGDGTRLSIL.

The chain is built from TRBV19 and TRBJ2-2; D ambiguous. V dropped 6 bases and J dropped 2 bases, with 4 bases sitting between them. Per germline, CDR1 LNHDA and CDR2 SQIVND (reference sequence). The CDR3 spans 12 residues. The chain's CDR3 is CASRGNTGELFF. The DNA of the CDR3 is TGTGCCAGTAGGGGTAACACCGGGGAGCTGTTTTTT.

The genes are TRBV5-1 and TRBJ2-2, with D possibly being TRBD1 (5 bases). The V end lost 3 bases, the J end lost 3 bases, and 9 bases lay between the germline ends. Per the germline V gene, CDR1 is SGHRS and CDR2 is YFSETQ. The CDR3 length is 14 residues. CDR3 nucleotide sequence: TGCGCCAGCAGCTCCCAGGGCGACACCGGGGAGCTGTTTTTT. Residues: CASSSQGDTGELFF.

The table lists this clone with a count of one. This chain links TRBV9 with TRBJ2-1; D may match TRBD1 or TRBD2 (6 bases each). The ends were cut back, 4 bases at V and 4 bases at J, with 15 bases in the middle. The CDR3 length is 15 residues. Germline CDR1 and CDR2: SGDLS and YYNGEE. As DNA, the CDR3 is TGTGCCAGCAGCTTACGAGGGGGGATGTACAATGAGCAGTTCTTC. This codes for CASSLRGGMYNEQFF.

V gene TRBV2 combines with J gene TRBJ2-7; D not resolved. The germline gives CDR1 SNHLY, CDR2 FYNNEI. The CDR3 is 11 residues long. Trimming pared 6 bases from V and 8 bases from J, leaving 11 bases between. The CDR3 protein is CASRSARKQYF. The DNA for the CDR3 is TGTGCCAGCAGGTCGGCCCGGAAGCAGTACTTC. Full variable domain (remainder filled in from reference TRBV2 and TRBJ2-7): EPEVTQTPSHQVTQMGQEVILRCVPISNHLYFYWYRQILGQKVEFLVSFYNNEISEKSEIFDDQFSVERPDGSNFTLKIRSTKLEDSAMYFCASRSARKQYFGPGTRLTVT.

The rearrangement uses TRBV27 and TRBJ2-7; TRBD2 matches 10 bases. The V gene's germline CDR1 is MNHEY and CDR2 SMNVEV (reference sequence). The CDR3 consists of 16 residues. The V segment lost 5 bases and the J segment 3 bases; nucleotides outside the gene matches: 10. The CDR3 DNA reads TGTGCCAGCAGTACCGATCTAGCGGGAGTCTTCTACGAGCAGTACTTC. Protein sequence: CASSTDLAGVFYEQYF.

This clone was seen just once. The chain links TRBV6-1 to TRBJ2-7; 7 bases map to TRBD1. With V trimmed by 6 bases and J by 9 bases, 8 bases remained unmatched. The length of the CDR3 is 12 residues. Germline lookup yields CDR1 MNHNS and CDR2 SASEGT. CDR3 loop: CASSYGTDLQYF. As DNA, the CDR3 is TGTGCCAGCAGCTATGGGACAGACCTGCAGTACTTC.

This clone was observed a few times. CDR3 nucleotide sequence: TGTGCCAGCAGCTTATTGGCGGGAGGCCCCGGGGAGCTGTTTTTT. The encoded protein is CASSLLAGGPGELFF. The chain links TRBV7-8 to TRBJ2-2; 8 bases fit TRBD2. The V gene's germline CDR1 is SGHVS and CDR2 FQNEAQ. The CDR3 sequence is 15 residues long. Trimming at V came to 2 bases and at J to 6 bases, leaving 5 bases not matched to a gene. The variable domain in full, with the rest retrieved from reference TRBV7-8 and TRBJ2-2, is GAGVSQSPRYKVAKRGQDVALRCDPISGHVSLFWYQQALGQGPEFLTYFQNEAQLDKSGLPSDRFFAERPEGSVSTLKIQRTQQEDSAVYLCASSLLAGGPGELFFGEGSRLTVL.

Only a few counts were recorded for this clone. J is TRBJ2-2 and V is TRBV29-1; D ambiguous. This CDR3 comprises 10 residues. The ends were cut back, 5 bases at V and 7 bases at J, with 5 bases in the middle. Germline CDR1 reads SQVTM; CDR2 reads ANQGSEA. CDR3 in DNA: TGCAGCGTTCACCACGGGGAGCTGTTTTTT. Translating gives CSVHHGELFF.

This clone has at least ten counts. The rearrangement uses TRBV7-9 and TRBJ2-4; D not resolved. Trimming shortened V by 5 bases and J by 1 base, and 18 bases separated the two germline ends. This CDR3 spans 17 amino acids. The V gene's germline CDR1 is SEHNR and CDR2 FQNEAQ (reference sequence). CDR3 sequence: CASSPDWTSLAKNIQYF. CDR3 nucleotide sequence: TGTGCCAGCAGCCCCGATTGGACGAGCCTCGCCAAAAACATTCAGTACTTC.